Described below is a single T cell receptor beta chain sequence and its context. Some clones are missing from TCRdb's copy, which holds only in-frame ones; the method was immunoSEQ multiplex PCR. The sample comprises tens of thousands of clones, around 90% of which are singletons, and 0.5% rests with the top ten. The sample comes from a study of T cell changes during pregnancy in multiple sclerosis. CDR1 is MNHNS and CDR2 is SASEGT in the germline V gene. Trimming left V 4 bases short and J 5 bases short, with 14 bases between. The CDR3 contains 15 residues. Source: CD4+ T cells from peripheral blood mononuclear cells, taken in the third trimester of pregnancy. The chain employs TRBV6-1 and TRBJ1-4, with D maybe TRBD1 (5 bases). The receptor's source is a female donor with multiple sclerosis, enrolled in a pregnancy study. In nucleotides, the CDR3 is TGTGCCAGCAGTGGACAGCTTCCGTCAAATGAAAAACTGTTTTTT. The encoded protein is CASSGQLPSNEKLFF.